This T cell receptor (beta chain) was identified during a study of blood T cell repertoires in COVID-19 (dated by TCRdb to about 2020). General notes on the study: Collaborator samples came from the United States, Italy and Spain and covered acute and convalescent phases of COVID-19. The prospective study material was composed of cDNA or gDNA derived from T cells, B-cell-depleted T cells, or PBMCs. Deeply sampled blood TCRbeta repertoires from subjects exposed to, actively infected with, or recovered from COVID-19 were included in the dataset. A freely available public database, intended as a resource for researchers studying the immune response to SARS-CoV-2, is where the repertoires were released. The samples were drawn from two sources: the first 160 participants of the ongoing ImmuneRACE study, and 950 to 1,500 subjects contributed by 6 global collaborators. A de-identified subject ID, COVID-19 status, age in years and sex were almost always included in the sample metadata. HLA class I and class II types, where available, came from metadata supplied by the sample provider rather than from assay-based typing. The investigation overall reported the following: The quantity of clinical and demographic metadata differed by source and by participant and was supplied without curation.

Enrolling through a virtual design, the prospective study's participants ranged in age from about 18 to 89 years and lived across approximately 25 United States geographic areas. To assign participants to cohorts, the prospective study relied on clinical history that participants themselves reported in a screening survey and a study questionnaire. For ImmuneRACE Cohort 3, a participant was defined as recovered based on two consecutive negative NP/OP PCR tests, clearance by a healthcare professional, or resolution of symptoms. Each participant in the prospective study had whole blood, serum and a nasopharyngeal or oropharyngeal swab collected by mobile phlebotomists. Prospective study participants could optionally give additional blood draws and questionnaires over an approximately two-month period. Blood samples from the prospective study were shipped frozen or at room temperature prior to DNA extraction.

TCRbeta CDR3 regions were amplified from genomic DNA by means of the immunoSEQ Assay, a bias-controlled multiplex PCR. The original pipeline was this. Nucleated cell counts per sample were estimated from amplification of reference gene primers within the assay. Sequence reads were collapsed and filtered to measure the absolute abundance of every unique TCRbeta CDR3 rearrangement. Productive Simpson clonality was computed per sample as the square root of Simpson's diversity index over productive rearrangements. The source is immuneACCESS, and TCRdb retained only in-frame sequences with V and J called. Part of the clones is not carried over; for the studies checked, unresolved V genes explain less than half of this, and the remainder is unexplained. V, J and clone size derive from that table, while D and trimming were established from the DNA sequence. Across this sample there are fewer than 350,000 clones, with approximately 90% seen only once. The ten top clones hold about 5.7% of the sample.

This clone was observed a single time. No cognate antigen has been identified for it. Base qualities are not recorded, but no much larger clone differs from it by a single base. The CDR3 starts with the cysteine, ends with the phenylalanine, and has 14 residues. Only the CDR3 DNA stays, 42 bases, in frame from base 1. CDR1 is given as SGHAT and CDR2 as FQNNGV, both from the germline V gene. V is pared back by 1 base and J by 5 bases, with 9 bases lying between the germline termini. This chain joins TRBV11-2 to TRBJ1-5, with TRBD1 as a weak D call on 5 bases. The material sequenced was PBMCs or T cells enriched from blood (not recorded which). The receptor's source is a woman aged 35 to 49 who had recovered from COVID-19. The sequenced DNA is TGTGCCAGCAGCTTAGGGACACCATATCAGCCCCAGCATTTT. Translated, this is CASSLGTPYQPQHF.